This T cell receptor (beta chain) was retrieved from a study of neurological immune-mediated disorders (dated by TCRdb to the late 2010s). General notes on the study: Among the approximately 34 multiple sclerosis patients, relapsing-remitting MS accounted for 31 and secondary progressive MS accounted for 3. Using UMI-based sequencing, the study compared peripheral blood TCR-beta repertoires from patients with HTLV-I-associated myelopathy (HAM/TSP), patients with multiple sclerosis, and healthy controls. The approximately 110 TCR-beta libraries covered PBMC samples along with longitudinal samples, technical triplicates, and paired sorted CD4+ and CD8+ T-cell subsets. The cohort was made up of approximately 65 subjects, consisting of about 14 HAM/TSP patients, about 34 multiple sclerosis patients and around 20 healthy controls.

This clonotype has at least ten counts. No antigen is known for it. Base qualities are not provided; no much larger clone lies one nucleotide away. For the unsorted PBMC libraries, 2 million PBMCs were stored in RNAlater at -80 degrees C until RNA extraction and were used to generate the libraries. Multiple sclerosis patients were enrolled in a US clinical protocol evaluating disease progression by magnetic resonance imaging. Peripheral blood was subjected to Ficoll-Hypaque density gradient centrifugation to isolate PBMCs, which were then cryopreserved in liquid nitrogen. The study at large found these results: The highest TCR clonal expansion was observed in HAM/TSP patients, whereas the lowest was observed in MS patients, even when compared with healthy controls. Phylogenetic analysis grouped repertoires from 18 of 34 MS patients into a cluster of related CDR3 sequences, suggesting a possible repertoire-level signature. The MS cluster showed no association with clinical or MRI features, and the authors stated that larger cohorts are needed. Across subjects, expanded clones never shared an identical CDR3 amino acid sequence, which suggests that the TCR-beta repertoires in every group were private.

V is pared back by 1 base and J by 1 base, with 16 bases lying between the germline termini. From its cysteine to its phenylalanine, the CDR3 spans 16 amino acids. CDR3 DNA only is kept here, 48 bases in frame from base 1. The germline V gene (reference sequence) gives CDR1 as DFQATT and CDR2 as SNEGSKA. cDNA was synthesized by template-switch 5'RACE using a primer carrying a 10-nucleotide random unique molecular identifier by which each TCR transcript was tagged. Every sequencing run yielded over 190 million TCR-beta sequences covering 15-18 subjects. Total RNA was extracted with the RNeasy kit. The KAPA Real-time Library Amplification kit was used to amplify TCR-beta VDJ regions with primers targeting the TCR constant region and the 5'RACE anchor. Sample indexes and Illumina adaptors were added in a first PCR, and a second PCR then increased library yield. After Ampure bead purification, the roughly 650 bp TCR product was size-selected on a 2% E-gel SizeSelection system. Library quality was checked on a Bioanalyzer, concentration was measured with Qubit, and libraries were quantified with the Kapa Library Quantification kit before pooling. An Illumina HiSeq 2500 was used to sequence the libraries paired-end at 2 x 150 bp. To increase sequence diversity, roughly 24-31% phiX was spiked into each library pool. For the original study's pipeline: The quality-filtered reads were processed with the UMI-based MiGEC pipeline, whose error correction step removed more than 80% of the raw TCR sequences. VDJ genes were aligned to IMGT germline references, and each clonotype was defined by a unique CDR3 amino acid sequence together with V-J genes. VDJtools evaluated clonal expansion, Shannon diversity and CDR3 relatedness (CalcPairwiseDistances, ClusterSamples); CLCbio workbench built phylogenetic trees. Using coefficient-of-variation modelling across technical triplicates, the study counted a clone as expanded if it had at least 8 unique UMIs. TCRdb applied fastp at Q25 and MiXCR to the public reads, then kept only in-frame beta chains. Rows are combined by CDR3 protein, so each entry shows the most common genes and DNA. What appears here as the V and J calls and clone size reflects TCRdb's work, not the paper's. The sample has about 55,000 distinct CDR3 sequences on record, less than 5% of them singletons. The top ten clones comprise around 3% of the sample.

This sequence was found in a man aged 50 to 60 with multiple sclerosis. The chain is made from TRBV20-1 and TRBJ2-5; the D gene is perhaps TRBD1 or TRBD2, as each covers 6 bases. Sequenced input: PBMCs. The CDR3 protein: CSARAPPGEVQETQYF. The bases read TGCAGTGCTAGAGCCCCCCCAGGGGAGGTCCAAGAGACCCAGTACTTC.